The 30 T cell receptor beta chains in this list originate from one sample, sequenced in a study of blood T cells in healthy people across ages. Through a sample-barcoded 5' primer and a J-beta primer mix, a second PCR was run for roughly 7 to 12 cycles. One entry per CDR3 protein results from TCRdb running MiXCR on the 5' RACE reads. The sample consists of about 970,000 distinct CDR3 sequences, around 54% of them appearing once. The sample taken for sequencing was blood. These receptors were collected from a woman aged 55-69 years in good health.

V and J are TRBV5-1 and TRBJ2-4, with a possible D match to TRBD2 (6 bases). CDR3 length equals 13 residues. Germline-derived CDR1 and CDR2 are SGHRS and YFSETQ. The ends were cut back, 0 bases at V and 14 bases at J, with 15 bases in the middle. CDR3: CASSLDSGDRKYF. CDR3 in DNA: TGCGCCAGCAGCTTGGACTCGGGGGATCGGAAGTACTTC.

This clonotype was seen a handful of times. The chain employs TRBV4-1 and TRBJ2-7, with 14 bases fitting TRBD2. The CDR3 is 15 amino acids. Trimming cost V 5 bases and J 7 bases; bases outside gene matches: 7. Per the germline V gene, CDR1 is MGHRA and CDR2 is YSYEKL. Here the CDR3 DNA reads TGCGCCAGCAGCTTGCGGACTAGCGGGAGGCGAGAGCAGTACTTC. It codes for CASSLRTSGRREQYF.

Worth noting for this clonotype: The junction and the germline gene differ at one end; a read error may be behind it. The chain has TRBV7-2 and TRBJ1-2, with D possibly TRBD1 on 5 matching bases. Germline CDR1 is SGHTA and CDR2 is FQGNSA. The CDR3 runs 12 residues. The CDR3 coding sequence is TGTGCCAGCAGCTTAACGGGGGATGGCTACATCTTC. It encodes CASSLTGDGYIF.

This rearrangement joins TRBV4-1 to TRBJ2-5; D may be TRBD1 (5 bases). CDR1 is MGHRA, CDR2 YSYEKL, per germline. This CDR3 region has 14 residues. V lost 2 bases, J lost 4 bases, and 11 bases lay in between. The CDR3 coding sequence is TGCGCCAGCAGCCAACAGACAGTTAGAGAGACCCAGTACTTC. Its translation is CASSQQTVRETQYF.

The chain carries TRBV4-2 and TRBJ2-3; D unclear. V gave up 0 bases and J gave up 5 bases, with 15 bases separating them. Germline V CDR1 and CDR2: LGHNA, YNFKEQ. The CDR3 totals 16 residues. The CDR3 is CASSQEVIVVGDTQYF. CDR3 coding DNA: TGTGCCAGCAGCCAAGAAGTAATAGTGGTAGGAGATACGCAGTATTTT.

The CDR3 is CSVGEVHLAKNIQYF. CDR3 nucleotides: TGCAGCGTTGGAGAGGTACATCTAGCCAAAAACATTCAGTACTTC. J is TRBJ2-4 and V is TRBV29-1; no firm D call. V gave up 4 bases and J gave up 0 bases, with 13 bases separating them. The CDR3 totals 15 residues. Germline V gene data show CDR1 as SQVTM and CDR2 as ANQGSEA. Combining the CDR3 with reference TRBV29-1 and TRBJ2-4 gives the whole variable domain SAVISQKPSRDICQRGTSLTIQCQVDSQVTMMFWYRQQPGQSLTLIATANQGSEATYESGFVIDKFPISRPNLTFSTLTVSNMSPEDSSIYLCSVGEVHLAKNIQYFGAGTRLSVL.

The V gene is TRBV7-2, the J gene TRBJ2-1, with TRBD2 matching over 7 bases. Germline loops: CDR1 SGHTA, CDR2 FQGNSA. V shed 5 bases, J shed 6 bases, and the junction held 10 bases outside the gene matches. This CDR3 comprises 15 residues. The CDR3 reads CASSPPGGSFNEQFF. The CDR3 DNA reads as TGTGCCAGCAGCCCGCCGGGCGGGAGTTTCAATGAGCAGTTCTTC.

The V call is TRBV7-9, the J call TRBJ2-1; no clear D gene. With 7 bases removed from V and 5 bases from J, the gap between germline ends came to 27 bases. The germline V gene encodes CDR1 SEHNR and CDR2 FQNEAQ (reference sequence). The CDR3 extends over 18 amino acids. CDR3 residues: CASNIPTMGLKQNNEQFF. The CDR3 DNA follows: TGTGCCAGCAACATCCCCACAATGGGTCTAAAACAGAACAATGAGCAGTTCTTC.

The V call is TRBV6-2 or TRBV6-3, the J call TRBJ2-4, with 10 bases fitting TRBD1. Near its end, the DNA agrees better with TRBJ2-7, so the J call may be wrong. Germline V gene data show CDR1 as MNHEY and CDR2 as SVGEGT. This CDR3 region has 15 residues. In DNA form, the CDR3 reads TGTGCCAGCAGTGACAGACAGGGGGCCGCCTACGAGCAGTACTTC. It yields the protein CASSDRQGAAYEQYF.

This clonotype was found many times. Being one base from a much bigger clone, this may be a read error. J is TRBJ2-1 and V is TRBV27, with a possible D match to TRBD2 (6 bases). Trimming removed 5 bases from V and 6 bases from J, with 14 bases in between. This CDR3 spans 14 amino acids. Germline loops: CDR1 MNHEY, CDR2 SMNVEV (reference sequence). The CDR3 loop reads CASSVWQGGNEQFF. CDR3 in DNA: TGTGCCAGCAGTGTATGGCAGGGAGGCAATGAGCAGTTCTTC.

The V call is TRBV6-2 or TRBV6-3, the J call TRBJ2-7; D might be TRBD1 (6 bases). The CDR3 is 14 residues long. Germline lookup yields CDR1 MNHEY and CDR2 SVGEGT. V lost 5 bases and J lost 0, with 11 bases in between. The chain's CDR3 is CASSGRQDSYEQYF. CDR3 DNA sequence: TGTGCCAGCAGTGGGAGACAGGACTCCTACGAGCAGTACTTC.

The V and J genes are TRBV7-2 and TRBJ2-3, with TRBD2 matching over 9 bases. The V and J ends lost 5 bases and 6 bases, in that order; junction bases with no gene match: 15. This CDR3 is built from 17 residues. From germline, CDR1 is SGHTA and CDR2 FQGNSA. DNA of the CDR3: TGTGCCAGCAGCGTATTTCCCCTAGCGGGGATTGGGGATACGCAGTATTTT. This encodes CASSVFPLAGIGDTQYF.

As for this clonotype: This may be a read error, as it is one base from a much larger clone. The chain has TRBV3-1 and TRBJ2-5; D may correspond to TRBD1 or TRBD2 (5 bases each). V lost 1 base, J lost 11 bases, and 20 bases lay in between. Germline-derived CDR1 and CDR2 are LGHDT and YNNKEL (reference sequence). The CDR3 consists of 15 residues. CDR3 sequence reads: CASSQVPRGRWEQYF. DNA for the CDR3: TGTGCCAGCAGCCAAGTCCCAAGGGGAAGGTGGGAGCAGTACTTC.

The CDR3 is CASSYSPSASTDTQYF. The CDR3 DNA is TGTGCCAGCAGTTACTCCCCTAGCGCCAGCACAGATACGCAGTATTTT. This chain connects TRBV6-6 to TRBJ2-3, with TRBD2 as a possible D gene (6 bases). The CDR3 runs to 16 residues. Looked up from germline, CDR1 is MNHNY and CDR2 is SVGAGI (reference sequence). Trimming removed 0 bases from V and 0 bases from J, with 10 bases in between.

The rearrangement links TRBV4-1 to TRBJ1-5; TRBD1 is a possible D gene (6 bases). V lost 2 bases and J lost 5, with 10 bases in between. There are 14 residues in the CDR3. Germline lookup yields CDR1 MGHRA and CDR2 YSYEKL. CDR3 region: CASSQRNRDQPQHF. CDR3 nucleotides: TGCGCCAGCAGCCAAAGAAACAGGGATCAGCCCCAGCATTTT.

The chain carries TRBV4-1 and TRBJ2-1; weak D call: TRBD1 (5 bases). Germline V gives CDR1 MGHRA, CDR2 YSYEKL. The CDR3 loop spans 13 amino acids. Trimming shortened V by 0 bases and J by 14 bases, and 14 bases separated the two germline ends. The CDR3 region is CASSQDLGLEKFF. The DNA for the CDR3 is TGCGCCAGCAGCCAAGATCTGGGGCTGGAAAAGTTCTTC.

The chain employs TRBV7-2 and TRBJ2-1; 10 bases fit TRBD2. The CDR3 sequence is 16 residues long. After removal of 10 bases from V and 9 bases from J, the junction contained 18 bases not matched to a gene. Germline V lookup: CDR1 SGHTA, CDR2 FQGNSA. CDR3: CAIPASLAGVASEQFF. CDR3 DNA sequence: TGTGCCATCCCAGCTTCCCTAGCGGGAGTTGCGTCTGAGCAGTTCTTC.

The chain employs TRBV4-2 and TRBJ2-3; D is uncertain. The CDR3 is made up of 15 amino acids. Germline V gives CDR1 LGHNA, CDR2 YNFKEQ. V lost 9 bases and J 6 bases, leaving 22 bases between the germline ends. The CDR3 spells CASQVGPEDLDTQYF. The CDR3 nucleotides read TGTGCCAGTCAAGTTGGGCCGGAAGATTTGGATACGCAGTATTTT.

The CDR3 reads CSVVGLAGGGTYEQYF. The CDR3 nucleotides read TGCAGCGTTGTTGGACTAGCGGGAGGGGGGACCTACGAGCAGTACTTC. V gene TRBV29-1 combines with J gene TRBJ2-7, with 15 bases lining up with TRBD2. The J segment lost 2 bases and the V segment lost 4 bases, leaving 6 bases of the junction unmatched. The germline gives CDR1 SQVTM, CDR2 ANQGSEA. This CDR3 is 16 amino acids long.

This clonotype was detected once. Here the CDR3 reads CASSLTGQGLGGDTQYF. In DNA, the CDR3 is TGTGCCAGCAGCTTAACGGGCCAGGGTTTGGGTGGAGATACGCAGTATTTT. The chain combines TRBV7-2 with TRBJ2-3; the D gene is possibly TRBD1 (5 bases). Trimming cost V 2 bases and J 5 bases, with 20 bases left between them. Germline CDR1 is SGHTA and CDR2 is FQGNSA. The CDR3 loop spans 17 amino acids.

The V and J genes are TRBV5-1 and TRBJ2-6, with D possibly being TRBD1 (6 bases). The CDR3 sequence is 18 residues long. Germline V lookup: CDR1 SGHRS, CDR2 YFSETQ. V was cut by 4 bases and J by 0 bases, with 17 bases left in between. The CDR3 sequence is CASSPTGSLYSGANVLTF. The DNA for the CDR3 is TGCGCCAGCAGCCCTACAGGGAGCTTGTACTCTGGGGCCAACGTCCTGACTTTC.

The chain uses TRBV18 and TRBJ2-7; tentatively, D is TRBD2 (5 bases). This CDR3 is 13 amino acids long. V was trimmed by 5 bases and J by 3 bases, leaving 11 bases between them. The germline V gene encodes CDR1 KGHSH and CDR2 LQKENI. CDR3 protein: CASSWQRNYEQYF. CDR3 in DNA: TGTGCCAGCTCATGGCAGCGGAACTACGAGCAGTACTTC. The full variable domain, in which reference TRBV18 and TRBJ2-7 provide the parts outside the CDR3, is NAGVMQNPRHLVRRRGQEARLRCSPMKGHSHVYWYRQLPEEGLKFMVYLQKENIIDESGMPKERFSAEFPKEGPSILRIQQVVRGDSAAYFCASSWQRNYEQYFGPGTRLTVT.

The chain recombines TRBV6-2 or TRBV6-3 with TRBJ2-4, with TRBD2 identical over 8 bases. TRBJ2-7 explains the end of the DNA better; the J call may be wrong. The CDR3 is made up of 16 amino acids. Germline lookup yields CDR1 MNHEY and CDR2 SVGEGT. CDR3 sequence: CASSYTSGYTSYEQYF. The CDR3 nucleotides read TGTGCCAGCAGTTACACTAGCGGCTACACTTCGTACGAGCAGTACTTC.

The chain joins TRBV15 to TRBJ2-1; tentative D call: TRBD2 (5 bases). With 9 bases removed from V and 4 bases from J, the gap between germline ends came to 13 bases. The CDR3 runs 13 residues. CDR1 and CDR2 (germline): LNHNV, YYDKDF (reference sequence). The CDR3 region is CATLRLKYNEQFF. CDR3 DNA: TGTGCCACTCTCCGACTAAAGTACAATGAGCAGTTCTTC.

This clonotype was picked up a small number of times. The V and J genes are TRBV25-1 and TRBJ2-5; the match to TRBD2 covers 11 bases. Germline loops: CDR1 MGHDK, CDR2 SYGVNS. This CDR3 has 15 amino acids. V lost 5 bases to trimming and J lost 5 bases; unmatched junction nucleotides: 7. The CDR3 loop reads CASSSLAGGSETQYF. The CDR3 DNA follows: TGTGCCAGCAGTAGCCTAGCGGGAGGATCGGAGACCCAGTACTTC. Based on the CDR3 plus reference TRBV25-1 and TRBJ2-5, the full variable domain is EADIYQTPRYLVIGTGKKITLECSQTMGHDKMYWYQQDPGMELHLIHYSYGVNSTEKGDLSSESTVSRIRTEHFPLTLESARPSHTSQYLCASSSLAGGSETQYFGPGTRLLVL.

The genes are TRBV2 and TRBJ1-4; TRBD1 might be the D (6 bases). Germline CDR1 and CDR2: SNHLY and FYNNEI. The CDR3 is 13 residues long. Trimming took off 8 bases at V and 2 bases at J, with 9 bases between the two ends. The CDR3 nucleotides read TGTGCCAGCCGGGGGCAGACTAATGAAAAACTGTTTTTT. Translation: CASRGQTNEKLFF.

This clonotype was recorded a few times. The chain joins TRBV4-1 to TRBJ2-4; the match to TRBD2 covers 12 bases. Germline lookup yields CDR1 MGHRA and CDR2 YSYEKL. V gave up 4 bases and J gave up 0 bases; unmatched junction bases: 13. The CDR3 extends over 20 amino acids. CDR3 residues: CASSLSSGTSGPLAKNIQYF. In DNA, the CDR3 is TGCGCCAGCAGCCTTAGCTCCGGGACTAGCGGGCCTCTAGCCAAAAACATTCAGTACTTC.

This clonotype was seen repeatedly, ten times or more. The chain links TRBV7-2 to TRBJ2-1; perhaps D is TRBD1 or TRBD2 (5 bases each). Deletions cut 1 base from V and 8 bases from J, with 6 bases between. The CDR3 has 12 amino acids. Germline values: CDR1 SGHTA, CDR2 FQGNSA. In DNA form, the CDR3 reads TGTGCCAGCAGCTTAGTGGGGGATGAGCAGTTCTTC. Amino acid sequence: CASSLVGDEQFF.

This rearrangement joins TRBV7-9 to TRBJ1-1, with TRBD1 as a possible D gene (5 bases). The CDR3 totals 14 residues. V was cut by 4 bases and J by 3 bases, with 12 bases left in between. Germline CDR1 and CDR2: SEHNR and FQNEAQ (reference sequence). The CDR3 here is CASSYGWGDTEAFF. The DNA of the CDR3 is TGTGCCAGCAGCTACGGGTGGGGGGACACTGAAGCTTTCTTT. The full variable domain, its missing parts supplied by reference TRBV7-9 and TRBJ1-1, is DTGVSQNPRHKITKRGQNVTFRCDPISEHNRLYWYRQTLGQGPEFLTYFQNEAQLEKSRLLSDRFSAERPKGSFSTLEIQRTEQGDSAMYLCASSYGWGDTEAFFGQGTRLTVV.

This clonotype appeared a single time. This chain uses TRBV29-1 with TRBJ2-1; TRBD2 might be the D (7 bases). Germline lookup yields CDR1 SQVTM and CDR2 ANQGSEA. The CDR3 extends over 13 amino acids. V lost 3 bases and J 8 bases, leaving 14 bases between the germline ends. CDR3 DNA sequence: TGCAGCGTTGACCGGGGGGCTATGTATGAGCAGTTCTTC. It encodes CSVDRGAMYEQFF.